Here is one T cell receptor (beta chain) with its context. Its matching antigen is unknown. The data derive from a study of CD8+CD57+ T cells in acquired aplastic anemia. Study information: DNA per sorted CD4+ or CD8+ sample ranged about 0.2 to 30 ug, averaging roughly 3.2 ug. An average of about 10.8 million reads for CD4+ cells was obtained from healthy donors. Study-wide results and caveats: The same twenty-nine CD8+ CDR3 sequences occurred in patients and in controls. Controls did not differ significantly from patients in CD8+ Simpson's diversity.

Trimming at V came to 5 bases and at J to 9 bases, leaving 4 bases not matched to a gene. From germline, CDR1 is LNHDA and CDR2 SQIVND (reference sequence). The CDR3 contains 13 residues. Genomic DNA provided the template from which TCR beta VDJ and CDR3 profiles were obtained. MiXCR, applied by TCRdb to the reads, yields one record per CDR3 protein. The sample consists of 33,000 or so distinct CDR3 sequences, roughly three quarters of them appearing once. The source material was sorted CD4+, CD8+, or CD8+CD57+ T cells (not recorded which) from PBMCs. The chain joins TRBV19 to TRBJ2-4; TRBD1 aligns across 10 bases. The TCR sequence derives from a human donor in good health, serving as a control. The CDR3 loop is CASSGDRGRIQYF. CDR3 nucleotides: TGTGCCAGTAGTGGAGACAGGGGGCGCATTCAGTACTTC.